The rows below give T cell receptor beta chains drawn from one sample of a study of T-cell reconstitution after alpha-beta-depleted transplantation in children. TCRdb used MiXCR to reprocess the PCR reads, holding one entry per CDR3 protein. The repertoire includes hundreds of thousands of distinct CDR3 sequences, roughly an eighth of them detected once, and about 5.6% sits in the top ten. This specimen was PBMCs from the stem cell graft donor, taken from the stem cell graft. The receptors derive from a human donor who donated a stem cell graft to a child with combined immunodeficiency. The CDR3 runs from the conserved cysteine through the conserved F or W. A D gene is named only where the DNA matches it firmly. Clone size is shown for a subset of rows, as once, few, many or a class of expanded clone.

clone size	J gene	D gene	V gene	CDR3 DNA	CDR3 protein
-	TRBJ2-7	TRBD1	TRBV25-1	TGTGCCAGCACCCCCGGGACAGGGATACACGAGCAGTACTTC	CASTPGTGIHEQYF
few	TRBJ2-1	TRBD2	TRBV4-2	TGTGCCAGCAGCCAAGAGGGACTAGCGACTACCTACAATGAGCAGTTCTTC	CASSQEGLATTYNEQFF
-	TRBJ2-5	-	TRBV7-2	TGTGCCAGCAGCTTACTCCCTTTGGGGACCCAGTACTTC	CASSLLPLGTQYF
-	TRBJ1-4	-	TRBV28	TGTGCCAGCAGACTGCCCTTAGGCGAAAAACTGTTTTTT	CASRLPLGEKLFF
-	TRBJ2-5	-	TRBV9	TGTGCCAGCAGCGTAGCTTCATCCCCGTTCCAAGAGACCCAGTACTTC	CASSVASSPFQETQYF
many	TRBJ2-3	-	TRBV20-1	TGCAGTGGCACCACATTAAGCACAGATACGCAGTATTTT	CSGTTLSTDTQYF
-	TRBJ2-5	-	TRBV5-1	TGCGCCAGCAGCTCCCCCTACTCCGGCCAGGGGACCCAGTACTTC	CASSSPYSGQGTQYF
many	TRBJ2-2	-	TRBV5-6	TGTGCCAGCAGCTTGGGGGCTGGACCCGTTAGAACCGGGGAGCTGTTTTTT	CASSLGAGPVRTGELFF
many	TRBJ1-5	-	TRBV29-1	TGCAGCGTGGGAGACAGGTTGAATCAGCCCCAGCATTTT	CSVGDRLNQPQHF
many	TRBJ2-3	-	TRBV20-1	TGCAGTGCTAGAGACAGGGCTTCAGATACGCAGTATTTT	CSARDRASDTQYF
-	TRBJ2-7	-	TRBV7-9	TGTGCCAGCAGCCACCCGGACCGGTTTTACGAGCAGTACTTC	CASSHPDRFYEQYF
few	TRBJ1-1	TRBD1	TRBV9	TGTGCCAGCAGCGCAAACCGGGACAGGGGACTTTCGAACACTGAAGCTTTCTTT	CASSANRDRGLSNTEAFF
many	TRBJ1-6	-	TRBV2	TGTGCCAACCCCGGAAGGGCGGCTGGTTCACCCCTCCACTTT	CANPGRAAGSPLHF
many	TRBJ1-1	-	TRBV6-5	TGTGCCAGTTATTCGAGGCGGTCGAACACTGAAGCTTTCTTT	CASYSRRSNTEAFF
many	TRBJ2-1	-	TRBV12-3/TRBV12-4	TGTGCCAGCAGTTTAGGGAATAACAATGAGCAGTTCTTC	CASSLGNNNEQFF
many	TRBJ2-5	-	TRBV7-8	TGTGCCAGCAGCTTAGGGGACTTTATGGGAGAGACCCAGTACTTC	CASSLGDFMGETQYF
few	TRBJ2-1	-	TRBV29-1	TGCAGCGTTGAAGATCCCCAGGGGTCAGCCTACAATGAGCAGTTCTTC	CSVEDPQGSAYNEQFF
few	TRBJ2-3	-	TRBV24-1	TGTGCCACCAGTGACCAAACGACAGGAAGGACAGATACGCAGTATTTT	CATSDQTTGRTDTQYF
many	TRBJ1-1	TRBD1	TRBV29-1	TGCAGCGCTGAGGGGGCTCCTGAAGCTTTCTTT	CSAEGAPEAFF
few	TRBJ2-3	-	TRBV6-5	TGTGCCAGCAGAAGGGGGTTCACGCAGTATTTT	CASRRGFTQYF
many	TRBJ1-5	-	TRBV6-1	TGTGCCAGCAGTGAGGGCAGTCAGCAACAGCCCCAGCATTTT	CASSEGSQQQPQHF
-	TRBJ2-1	TRBD2	TRBV24-1	TGTGCCACCAGTGATGAACTAGCGGGAGGGATTCATGAGCAGTTCTTC	CATSDELAGGIHEQFF
few	TRBJ2-7	-	TRBV10-3	TGTGCCACGGCTCCCCAGGGGTCTACGTCTTACGAGCAGTACTTC	CATAPQGSTSYEQYF
-	TRBJ2-3	-	TRBV5-1	TGCGCCAGCAGCTTGGGGTCCCGGGGGATCGACACAGATACGCAGTATTTT	CASSLGSRGIDTDTQYF
many	TRBJ1-2	TRBD1	TRBV29-1	TGCAGCGTCGGAGGCGGCAGGGGGAACTATGGCTACACCTTC	CSVGGGRGNYGYTF
few	TRBJ2-5	-	TRBV12-3/TRBV12-4	TGTGCCAGCAGTTTGGGCAGCCTCTCTTACTTC	CASSLGSLSYF
many	TRBJ1-1	-	TRBV12-3/TRBV12-4	TGTGCCAGCAGTCGCCGGAGGCCAGACACTGAAGCTTTCTTT	CASSRRRPDTEAFF
-	TRBJ2-7	TRBD1	TRBV20-1	TGCAGTGCCACCGGGACAGGGACGTCCCAATACTACGAGCAGTACTTC	CSATGTGTSQYYEQYF
-	TRBJ2-1	-	TRBV5-1	TGCGCCAGCAGCCTGGACGCACTAGGACAGGGAGGGGACAATGAGCAGTTCTTC	CASSLDALGQGGDNEQFF
many	TRBJ2-7	-	TRBV12-3/TRBV12-4	TGTGCCAGCAGTTGGGCAGTCGGCTACGAGCAGTACTTC	CASSWAVGYEQYF
few	TRBJ1-3	-	TRBV12-3/TRBV12-4	TGTGCCAGCAGTTTTGAAGTAGACTCTGGAAACACCATATATTTT	CASSFEVDSGNTIYF
few	TRBJ2-3	TRBD1	TRBV12-3/TRBV12-4	TGTGCCAGCAGTTTATCCCGACAGGGGGTTTTTGGAGATACGCAGTATTTT	CASSLSRQGVFGDTQYF
few	TRBJ1-2	-	TRBV28	TGTGCCAGCAGTTTAAGCCTCGGGTACTATGGCTACACCTTC	CASSLSLGYYGYTF
-	TRBJ2-7	-	TRBV5-6	TGTGCCAGCAGCTTGTGGGGGGCCGGCTCCTACGAGCAGTACTTC	CASSLWGAGSYEQYF
-	TRBJ2-7	-	TRBV7-2	TGTGCCAGCAGAAATATCCAACAGGTCTCCTACGAGCAGTACTTC	CASRNIQQVSYEQYF
few	TRBJ2-1	TRBD2	TRBV11-2	TGTGCCAGCAGCTTAGGGAAGGGAGGGCCCGCGTACAATGAGCAGTTCTTC	CASSLGKGGPAYNEQFF
few	TRBJ2-1	TRBD1	TRBV9	TGTGCCAGCAGCGTAGACGGGACAGGTTATATGTCGATCTTC	CASSVDGTGYMSIF
-	TRBJ2-7	-	TRBV5-1	TGCGCCAGCGGCTCCGGAGGTGGAAGCTCCTACGAGCAGTACTTC	CASGSGGGSSYEQYF
few	TRBJ2-1	TRBD2	TRBV7-2	TGTGCCAGCAGCTTAAGCGGGACCCTATCTGAGCAGTTCTTC	CASSLSGTLSEQFF
-	TRBJ2-1	TRBD2	TRBV12-3/TRBV12-4	TGTACCAGCAGTTTTAGGACTAGCGGAAGGAAGAGGGACAATGAGCAGTTCTTC	CTSSFRTSGRKRDNEQFF
-	TRBJ2-7	-	TRBV29-1	TGCAGCGTTGAAATGTACGAGGGACGGGCGTACGAGCAGTACTTC	CSVEMYEGRAYEQYF
few	TRBJ2-1	-	TRBV9	TGTGCCAGCAGCGTAGAAAGTCCCTACAATGAGCAGTTCTTC	CASSVESPYNEQFF
few	TRBJ2-7	-	TRBV5-1	TGCGCCAGCAGCTTGGCGGAAACACGGGAGCAGTACTTC	CASSLAETREQYF
few	TRBJ2-5	-	TRBV2	TGTGCCAGAGGAGGGGAGACCCAGTACTTC	CARGGETQYF
-	TRBJ1-2	-	TRBV20-1	TGCAGTGTTTCCAGACAGGCGACCTATGGCTACACCTTC	CSVSRQATYGYTF
few	TRBJ2-4	-	TRBV20-1	TGCAGTGCTAGGGGTCCCGCAGCCAAAAACATTCAGTACTTC	CSARGPAAKNIQYF
few	TRBJ2-3	TRBD1	TRBV30	TGTGCCTGGAGTCCGGACAGGGTCACAGATACGCAGTATTTT	CAWSPDRVTDTQYF
few	TRBJ2-2	-	TRBV6-2/TRBV6-3	TGTGCCAGCAGTCACCTCATGAACACCGGGGAGCTGTTTTTT	CASSHLMNTGELFF
-	TRBJ2-7	-	TRBV12-3/TRBV12-4	TGTGCCAGCAGTTTAATCGTCCAGGACACCTACGAGCAGTACTTC	CASSLIVQDTYEQYF
few	TRBJ1-6	-	TRBV4-3	TGCGCCAGCAGGGAAACCTATAATTCACCCCTCCACTTT	CASRETYNSPLHF
many	TRBJ2-1	-	TRBV2	TGTGCCAGCAGTGAGGGGTTCTACAATGAGCAGTTCTTC	CASSEGFYNEQFF
few	TRBJ1-6	-	TRBV7-8	TGTGCCAGCAGCTTAGCCCACTATAATTCACCCCTCCACTTT	CASSLAHYNSPLHF
-	TRBJ2-7	-	TRBV6-2/TRBV6-3	TGTGCCAGCAGTTACTTGTCGGGGTCCTACGAGCAGTACTTC	CASSYLSGSYEQYF
many	TRBJ1-6	TRBD1	TRBV9	TGTGCCAGCAGCGTAACCCCCGGGACAGACGATAATTCACCCCTCCACTTT	CASSVTPGTDDNSPLHF
many	TRBJ1-2	-	TRBV20-1	TGCAGTGCTAGAGATCCCCTCCTCAAGGGCTACACCTTC	CSARDPLLKGYTF